A selection of T cell receptor beta chains follows, all from one sample in a study of beta chain features in type 1 diabetes. Sequenced by immunoSEQ multiplex PCR; TCRdb stores in-frame clones only, minus some. The sample carries over 700,000 clones, roughly 15% recorded once. Sequencing was done on a sample of naive CD4+ T cells from blood. The receptors derive from a woman between 18 and 30 years old in good health. Each CDR3 is given with its conserved first and last residue. The order of the fields is CDR3 length, D gene, J gene, clone size, V gene, CDR3 protein, CDR3 DNA. D genes are given only for firm matches. Rows may omit the clone size; those that give it use once, few, many or a size class.

CDR3 length: 15
D gene: NA
J gene: TRBJ2-2
clone size: NA
V gene: TRBV19
CDR3 protein: CASSMGGGHTGELFF
CDR3 DNA: TGTGCCAGTAGTATGGGCGGAGGCCACACCGGGGAGCTGTTTTTT

CDR3 length: 13
D gene: NA
J gene: TRBJ2-5
clone size: NA
V gene: TRBV27
CDR3 protein: CASRTGSKETQYF
CDR3 DNA: TGTGCCAGCAGAACAGGGTCAAAAGAGACCCAGTACTTC

CDR3 length: 15
D gene: TRBD2
J gene: TRBJ2-1
clone size: NA
V gene: TRBV9
CDR3 protein: CASSVTSGFYNEQFF
CDR3 DNA: TGTGCCAGCAGCGTAACTAGCGGATTCTACAATGAGCAGTTCTTC

CDR3 length: 17
D gene: NA
J gene: TRBJ2-1
clone size: few
V gene: TRBV7-9
CDR3 protein: CASSDRDQRVIGNEQFF
CDR3 DNA: TGTGCCAGCAGTGACAGGGATCAGCGGGTGATTGGAAATGAGCAGTTCTTC

CDR3 length: 14
D gene: TRBD1
J gene: TRBJ2-7
clone size: few
V gene: TRBV11-2
CDR3 protein: CASSPSPGGYEQYF
CDR3 DNA: TGTGCCAGCAGCCCAAGTCCAGGGGGCTACGAGCAGTACTTC

CDR3 length: 15
D gene: NA
J gene: TRBJ2-3
clone size: NA
V gene: TRBV4-2
CDR3 protein: CASSLVESSTDTQYF
CDR3 DNA: TGTGCCAGCAGCCTCGTCGAGTCTAGCACAGATACGCAGTATTTT

CDR3 length: 13
D gene: NA
J gene: TRBJ2-2
clone size: once
V gene: TRBV6-6
CDR3 protein: CASTRDATGELFF
CDR3 DNA: TGTGCCAGCACCCGGGACGCCACCGGGGAGCTGTTTTTT

CDR3 length: 14
D gene: NA
J gene: TRBJ2-3
clone size: NA
V gene: TRBV5-6
CDR3 protein: CASSLGYGTDTQYF
CDR3 DNA: TGTGCCAGCAGCCTTGGCTACGGCACAGATACGCAGTATTTT

CDR3 length: 15
D gene: NA
J gene: TRBJ2-1
clone size: NA
V gene: TRBV18
CDR3 protein: CASSPAQGLYNEQFF
CDR3 DNA: TGTGCCAGCTCACCCGCACAGGGTTTATACAATGAGCAGTTCTTC

CDR3 length: 15
D gene: TRBD2
J gene: TRBJ2-1
clone size: NA
V gene: TRBV11-2
CDR3 protein: CASSLDAGGLNEQFF
CDR3 DNA: TGTGCCAGCAGCTTAGATGCGGGAGGGCTAAACGAGCAGTTCTTC

CDR3 length: 12
D gene: NA
J gene: TRBJ2-4
clone size: few
V gene: TRBV28
CDR3 protein: CASSLGGTGQYF
CDR3 DNA: TGTGCCAGCAGTTTAGGGGGGACGGGACAGTACTTC

CDR3 length: 16
D gene: TRBD2
J gene: TRBJ2-1
clone size: NA
V gene: TRBV19
CDR3 protein: CASSPSGDAAYNEQFF
CDR3 DNA: TGTGCCAGTAGTCCTAGCGGGGACGCGGCCTACAATGAGCAGTTCTTC

CDR3 length: 11
D gene: NA
J gene: TRBJ1-1
clone size: few
V gene: TRBV20-1
CDR3 protein: CSIQVNTEAFF
CDR3 DNA: TGCAGTATACAGGTGAACACTGAAGCTTTCTTT

CDR3 length: 13
D gene: NA
J gene: TRBJ2-7
clone size: NA
V gene: TRBV9
CDR3 protein: CASSVAGLGEQYF
CDR3 DNA: TGTGCCAGCAGCGTAGCGGGGTTAGGCGAGCAGTACTTC

CDR3 length: 14
D gene: NA
J gene: TRBJ2-7
clone size: few
V gene: TRBV5-1
CDR3 protein: CASSLNRGNYEQYF
CDR3 DNA: TGCGCCAGCAGCTTGAATCGGGGAAACTACGAGCAGTACTTC

CDR3 length: 15
D gene: NA
J gene: TRBJ2-3
clone size: few
V gene: TRBV5-6
CDR3 protein: CASSLLTLSTDTQYF
CDR3 DNA: TGTGCCAGCAGCTTGCTAACCTTGTCCACAGATACGCAGTATTTT

CDR3 length: 18
D gene: TRBD2
J gene: TRBJ2-1
clone size: NA
V gene: TRBV28
CDR3 protein: CASSGLGLAVGFYNEQFF
CDR3 DNA: TGTGCCAGCAGCGGTTTGGGACTAGCGGTGGGTTTTTACAATGAGCAGTTCTTC

CDR3 length: 16
D gene: NA
J gene: TRBJ1-2
clone size: few
V gene: TRBV2
CDR3 protein: CASGRNRRRSNYGYTF
CDR3 DNA: TGTGCCAGCGGTAGGAACAGGAGGCGATCTAACTATGGCTACACCTTC

CDR3 length: 16
D gene: NA
J gene: TRBJ2-1
clone size: NA
V gene: TRBV5-6
CDR3 protein: CASSLVGGASQNEQFF
CDR3 DNA: TGTGCCAGCAGCTTGGTAGGGGGGGCGAGCCAGAATGAGCAGTTCTTC

CDR3 length: 16
D gene: TRBD2
J gene: TRBJ2-2
clone size: NA
V gene: TRBV9
CDR3 protein: CASSVGTSGYTGELFF
CDR3 DNA: TGTGCCAGCAGCGTAGGGACTAGCGGGTACACCGGGGAGCTGTTTTTT

CDR3 length: 13
D gene: NA
J gene: TRBJ2-7
clone size: NA
V gene: TRBV29-1
CDR3 protein: CSVDGGNPYEQYF
CDR3 DNA: TGCAGCGTTGATGGGGGGAATCCCTACGAGCAGTACTTC

CDR3 length: 15
D gene: NA
J gene: TRBJ2-1
clone size: NA
V gene: TRBV7-2
CDR3 protein: CASSPRSSGASEQFF
CDR3 DNA: TGTGCCAGCAGCCCTCGATCGTCGGGAGCTTCTGAGCAGTTCTTC

CDR3 length: 13
D gene: TRBD1
J gene: TRBJ2-3
clone size: few
V gene: TRBV7-2
CDR3 protein: CASSHPDRATQYF
CDR3 DNA: TGTGCCAGCAGCCACCCCGACAGGGCAACGCAGTATTTT

CDR3 length: 16
D gene: NA
J gene: TRBJ2-1
clone size: few
V gene: TRBV4-2
CDR3 protein: CASRDDAGTLYNEQFF
CDR3 DNA: TGTGCCAGCAGGGATGATGCCGGGACTCTCTACAATGAGCAGTTCTTC